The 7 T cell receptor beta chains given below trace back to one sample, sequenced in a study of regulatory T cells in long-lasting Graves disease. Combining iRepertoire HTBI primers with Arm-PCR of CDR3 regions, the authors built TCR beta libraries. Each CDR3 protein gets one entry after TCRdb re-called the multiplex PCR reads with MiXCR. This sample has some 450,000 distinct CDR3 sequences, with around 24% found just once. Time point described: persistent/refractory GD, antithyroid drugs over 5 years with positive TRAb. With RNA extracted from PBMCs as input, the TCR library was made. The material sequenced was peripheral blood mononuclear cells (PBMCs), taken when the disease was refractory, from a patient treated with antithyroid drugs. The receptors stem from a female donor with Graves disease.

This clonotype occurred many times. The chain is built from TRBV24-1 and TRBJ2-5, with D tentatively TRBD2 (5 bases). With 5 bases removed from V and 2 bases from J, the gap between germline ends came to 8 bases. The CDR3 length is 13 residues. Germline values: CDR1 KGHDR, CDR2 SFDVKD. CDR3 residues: CATSVGEQETQYF. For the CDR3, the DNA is TGTGCCACCAGTGTCGGGGAGCAAGAGACCCAGTACTTC.

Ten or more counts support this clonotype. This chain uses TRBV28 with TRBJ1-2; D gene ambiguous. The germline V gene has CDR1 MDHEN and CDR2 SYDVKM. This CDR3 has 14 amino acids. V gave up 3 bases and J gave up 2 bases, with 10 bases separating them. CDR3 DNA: TGTGCCAGCAGTTTCGATTCGGGGAACTATGGCTACACCTTC. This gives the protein CASSFDSGNYGYTF.

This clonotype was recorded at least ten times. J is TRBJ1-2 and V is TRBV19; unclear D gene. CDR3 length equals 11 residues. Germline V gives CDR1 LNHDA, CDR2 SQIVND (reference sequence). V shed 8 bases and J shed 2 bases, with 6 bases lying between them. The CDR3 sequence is CASAGNYGYTF. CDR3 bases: TGTGCCAGTGCGGGGAACTATGGCTACACCTTC.

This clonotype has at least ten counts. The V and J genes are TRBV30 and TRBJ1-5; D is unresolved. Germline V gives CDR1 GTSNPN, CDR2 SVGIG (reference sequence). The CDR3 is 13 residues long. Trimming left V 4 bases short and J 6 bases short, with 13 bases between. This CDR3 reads CAWNKEEGQPQHF. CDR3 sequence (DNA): TGTGCCTGGAATAAAGAAGAGGGTCAGCCCCAGCATTTT.

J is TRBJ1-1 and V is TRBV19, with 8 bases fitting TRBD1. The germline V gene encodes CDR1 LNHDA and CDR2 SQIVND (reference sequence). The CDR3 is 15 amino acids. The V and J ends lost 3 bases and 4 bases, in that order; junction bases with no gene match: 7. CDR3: CASSMNRGFSTEAFF. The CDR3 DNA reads TGTGCCAGTAGTATGAACAGGGGGTTTTCCACTGAAGCTTTCTTT.

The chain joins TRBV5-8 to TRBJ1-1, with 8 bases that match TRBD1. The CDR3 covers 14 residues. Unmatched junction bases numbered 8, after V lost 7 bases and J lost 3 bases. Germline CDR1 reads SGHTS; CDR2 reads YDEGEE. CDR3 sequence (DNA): TGTGCCAGCGGGCTGACAGGGGCGTACACTGAAGCTTTCTTT. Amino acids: CASGLTGAYTEAFF.

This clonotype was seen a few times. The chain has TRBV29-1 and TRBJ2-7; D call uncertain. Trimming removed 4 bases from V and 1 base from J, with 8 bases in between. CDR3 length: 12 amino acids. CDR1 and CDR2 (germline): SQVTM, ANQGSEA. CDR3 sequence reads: CSVVRGSYEQYF. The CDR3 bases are TGCAGCGTTGTTCGCGGTTCCTACGAGCAGTACTTC.